The entry that follows covers one T cell receptor (beta chain) sequence. Its recognized antigen is unknown. These data belong to a study of cytomegalovirus exposure and HLA in healthy donors (dated by TCRdb to about 2017). Background for the entire study: In an earlier analysis of about 560 of the donors, approximately 260 Gb of sequence data and 95 million to 130 million unique TCR beta sequences from approximately 180 million T cells were reported. Typing coverage differed by locus: A, B, C, DRB1 and DQB1 were typed in about 620-640 donors, DQA1 in 522, DPA1 in nearly 610, and DPB1 in 450 to 480. A later analysis re-analyzed previously published TCR beta repertoires from hundreds of donors and added high-resolution HLA genotyping to study TCR occurrence patterns. About 5 DR-DQ haplotypes were handled as single units for association and clustering, since linkage in the cohort was strong. Using immunosequencing, the study profiled T cell repertoires from about 650 subjects and related those repertoires to cytomegalovirus serostatus. Of the 350 to 450 genotyped donors, approximately 83% fell in the genetic ancestry cluster associated with self-reported Caucasian donors. The study aimed to test whether cataloging public T cell receptors could reveal signatures of past pathogen exposure. All discovery cohort repertoires had been generated using a single sequencing platform. Rather than using new phenotypic data, the later analysis identified candidate immune exposures from TCR beta sequences and from how often those sequences occurred across donors. Besides the first cohort of hundreds of subjects, a separate validation cohort made up of some 110 different subjects was used. Alongside the repertoire data, information on donor age, sex, ethnicity and CMV serostatus was compiled. Genome-wide SNP genotypes for about 65% of the 666 donors were used in a later genetic analysis, which treated that subset as a discovery cohort. To predict cytomegalovirus infection status, the study combined high-throughput TCR immunosequencing, statistical association of individual TCRs with disease status, and machine learning. About 280 gigabases of sequencing data and 70 million to 100 million unique TCR sequences made up an early release that covered over 550 HLA-typed donors. An earlier analysis of 587 of the donors used high-throughput TCR beta sequencing to judge whether each TCR beta V gene segment behaved as functional or pseudogenic. Class I and class II HLA loci were covered by the typing at four-digit resolution. Across 398 genotyped donors of the cohort, an average of roughly 250,000 unique TCR beta nucleotide sequences per donor were sequenced, and around 20% of those sequences were non-productive. Results the study describes overall, beyond this receptor: At a false discovery rate of 0.05, a later analysis linked 16,951 TCR beta sequences to specific HLA alleles. The study gave a list of under 200 TCR beta chains associated with cytomegalovirus. The cohort was sequenced for TCR beta chains only, and without alpha or paired-chain data the features that could be detected were limited. Correlated functional status among segregating V segments might reflect linkage disequilibrium, but an unknown experimental factor could not be ruled out. A cluster of highly shared sequence variants was judged likely to represent a technical artifact of the sequencing pipeline. While some public TCRs were present in many individuals, most TCR sequences turned up only very rarely across donors. In both the original and validation cohorts, the classifier was reported to diagnose cytomegalovirus status with high specificity and sensitivity. According to a later genetic analysis, donors in an Asian-associated ancestry cluster had fewer N-insertions in productive TCRs than the roughly 700-donor mean. A further reported finding was that TCR beta sequences accurately predicted the HLA-A and HLA-B alleles for most subjects in the first cohort. Some IMGT-functional V segments, including TRBV6-2 and TRBV6-3, could not be distinguished by the 87-base-pair reads and were therefore excluded. Three of the identified cytomegalovirus-associated TCR beta chains were confirmed in vitro to be specific for cytomegalovirus antigens. Because HLA typing was unavailable for some donors at each locus, only the typed subset was used in association tests. Strong co-occurrence of HLA alleles, especially DR and DQ, made assigning TCR associations to individual alleles difficult. According to a later analysis, TCR association rates differed among HLA loci, with DRB1 alleles showing the most associated TCRs and HLA-C alleles showing the fewest. An earlier analysis of approximately 540 of the donors showed that most TCR beta V segments appeared in productive rearrangements either about 87% or about 30% of the time, which broadly matched IMGT annotations. Immune exposure information for the cohort was limited to CMV serostatus. The presence/absence analyses assumed that sequencing depth was roughly uniform across donors, and that assumption may not be true. A later analysis found that most CMV-associated TCR beta chains appeared HLA-restricted, with HLA associations seemingly driven largely by CMV exposure. It was suggested by the authors that the approach could potentially be generalized to other disease states and immunological phenotypes. Roughly 15 rarely observed V segments, including chromosome 9 orphons, were excluded from the earlier analysis of a few hundred of the donors because counts were too low. A later analysis reported that several top co-occurrence clusters appeared linked to parvovirus B19, influenza, CMV and Epstein-Barr virus. An association between a missense DCLRE1C variant and V-gene and J-gene trimming of TCR beta chains was found in a later genetic analysis and replicated in an independent cohort. A later analysis found that HLA-associated TCR beta chains were more clonally expanded and had lower generation probabilities than equally common non-associated chains.

The cohort consisted of fewer than 700 healthy bone marrow donors. At the time of sampling, all cohort members were nominally healthy, though unrecorded immune exposures were likely present. The donor tested CMV seronegative and was one of the 352 seronegative cohort members. A peripheral blood sample was collected from each donor, and TCR beta sequencing was performed on peripheral blood mononuclear cells. The Qiagen DNeasy Blood Extraction Kit was used to extract genomic DNA from the blood cell samples. Receptor amplification or capture employed the immunoSEQ multiplex PCR assay. A mixture of 60 forward primers for TCR Vbeta segments and 13 reverse primers for TCR Jbeta segments was used in the multiplex PCR. The CDR3 region of rearranged TCR beta genes was amplified from genomic DNA with a multiplex PCR assay. On the Illumina HiSeq System, the amplified TCR beta libraries were sequenced as 87-base-pair reads. As for the original processing: A later analysis counted tens of millions of unique TCR beta chains across the 650 to 700 repertoires, and around 9.9 million of these chains were shared by at least two donors. To remove PCR and sequencing errors, raw reads were error-corrected and collapsed into unique sequences using a nearest-neighbor algorithm that merged closely related sequences. To assign V, D and J gene segments, CDR3 sequences were aligned to IMGT reference sequences. For a sequence to be retained, a match of at least six nucleotides was required to both a V gene segment and a J gene segment. A rearrangement counted as productive if the CDR3 had no stop codons and remained in frame with V and J, and every other rearrangement counted as non-productive. CDR3 was defined by IMGT convention, running from the second conserved V-encoded cysteine to the conserved J-encoded phenylalanine. The earlier analysis of 587 of the donors excluded any sequence lacking an unambiguous match to a single V gene segment. In an earlier analysis of more than 500 of the donors, a V segment was called functional when productive rearrangements were above 56.7%, and segregating when the standard deviation between donors exceeded 5%. A statistical classification framework was built to diagnose cytomegalovirus status from the catalog of TCR beta chain sequences. A later analysis assigned V and J genes by comparing TCR nucleotide sequences with IMGT/GENE-DB human TR gene sequences. Using the TCRdist pipeline, a later analysis assigned CDR3 sequences along with most-parsimonious VDJ recombination scenarios. In a later analysis, each TCR beta chain was defined by its CDR3 amino acid sequence together with its V-gene family, and reads lacking a unique V-gene family were excluded. To address suspected cross-contamination and a sequencing artifact, a later analysis removed 592 highly shared, low-generation-probability nucleotide sequences. In a later analysis, a clonal expansion index was calculated for each public chain from normalized within-repertoire ranks of inferred template counts. In a later analysis, generation probabilities were computed using a VDJ recombination model fitted to out-of-frame rearrangements, and the results were checked against IGoR. A later analysis scored TCR-TCR, TCR-HLA and TCR-CMV co-occurrence with hypergeometric tests, applying a repertoire-size bias correction to TCR pairs. To estimate false discovery rates, a later analysis permuted the HLA or CMV assignments 20 times. In a later analysis, co-occurring TCRs were grouped using DBSCAN, and TCRdist sequence similarity was added for clustering within HLA-allele-positive subsets. Repertoires with fewer than 30,000 or more than 120,000 public chains, plus five repertoires with anomalous nucleotide sharing, were excluded from co-occurrence clustering. TCRdb limited this immuneACCESS table to in-frame rearrangements with V and J called. A share of clones is missing; checked studies link under half to unresolved V genes, and the rest is unexplained. That table is the source of V, J and clone size, and D and trimming were worked out from the DNA. The sample table records some 72,000 clones. The ten top clones hold about 0.83% of the sample.

The germline V gene supplies CDR1 MNHNS and CDR2 SASEGT. Unmatched junction bases come to 7, with V trimmed by 8 bases and J by 8 bases. The CDR3 sequence holds 14 residues, the cysteine and phenylalanine included. The CDR3 DNA has 42 bases and is translated from base 1. The receptor was derived from a boy aged 5-17 years in good health and CMV-seronegative. The receptor chain draws on TRBV6-1 and TRBJ2-1, and 12 bases in between align with TRBD1. Material: PBMCs. This receptor carries the CDR3 CASSTGTGGDEQFF. The DNA reads TGTGCCAGCTCCACCGGGACAGGGGGCGATGAGCAGTTCTTC.